This T cell receptor beta chain was obtained from a study of breast tumors, draining lymph nodes, adjacent tissues. Note on this clonotype: Antigen unknown.

General study points: Data fit most tumor T cells coming from lymph node, expanding in tumor. That most tumor T cells come from lymph nodes remained unproven. Compared with basal-like, luminal-like tumors shared significantly more repertoire with nontumor tissue. Tumor TCR diversity was below lymph nodes but above nontumor tissue.

TCRdb re-derived calls from the multiplex PCR reads in MiXCR, one entry per CDR3 protein. The sample records some 53,000 distinct CDR3 sequences, over 40% being singletons. V lost 7 bases, J lost 8 bases, and 18 bases lay in between. This CDR3 comprises 15 residues. The germline gives CDR1 MNHEY, CDR2 SVGEGT. The chain joins TRBV6-2 or TRBV6-3 to TRBJ1-6, with a weak D call TRBD1 (6 bases). The sequencing input was breast tumor tissue. The clonotype originates from a female donor with breast cancer. Some clones in this sample may be carry-over from other donors' samples. CDR3 nucleotide sequence: TGTGCCAGCACCTACCCGGGGGCTGGGTATTCACCCCTCCACTTT. As protein: CASTYPGAGYSPLHF.